This passage covers 20 T cell receptor beta chains from one sample sequenced in a study of blood T cell repertoires in COVID-19. The repertoire was sequenced with immunoSEQ multiplex PCR; TCRdb's copy has only in-frame clones and lacks some. The sample contains approximately 180,000 clones, 88% of which appear only once. The source material was peripheral blood. These receptors came from a man aged 40-49 years with active or convalescent COVID-19.

The chain is built from TRBV6-4 and TRBJ2-2; D perhaps matches TRBD1 (6 bases). Deletions cut 10 bases from V and 1 base from J, with 16 bases between. The germline V gene has CDR1 MRHNA and CDR2 SNTAGT. CDR3 length: 15 amino acids. CDR3 bases: TGTGCCACCAATCCGACAGGTGTGAACACCGGGGAGCTGTTTTTT. Protein: CATNPTGVNTGELFF.

The sample holds one count of this clone. V gene TRBV24-1 combines with J gene TRBJ1-2; D might be TRBD1 (6 bases). Germline V gives CDR1 KGHDR, CDR2 SFDVKD. V lost 3 bases and J 0 bases, leaving 10 bases between the germline ends. This CDR3 region has 15 residues. The DNA of the CDR3 is TGTGCCACCAGTGATGGGACACAGGCTAACTATGGCTACACCTTC. Protein: CATSDGTQANYGYTF.

The chain employs TRBV24-1 and TRBJ1-1; 7 bases align to TRBD1. The CDR3 contains 13 residues. V shed 9 bases and J 5 bases; nucleotides not matched to a gene: 8. The V gene's germline CDR1 is KGHDR and CDR2 SFDVKD. CDR3 DNA sequence: TGTGCCACCCAACAGGGGTCGGTTACTGAAGCTTTCTTT. The encoded protein is CATQQGSVTEAFF.

The chain uses TRBV25-1 and TRBJ2-3; perhaps TRBD1 as D (5 bases). The germline V and J ends were trimmed by 5 bases and 0 bases, with 15 bases remaining between them. The CDR3 contains 16 residues. The germline V gene encodes CDR1 MGHDK and CDR2 SYGVNS. The CDR3 bases are TGTGCCAGCAGTCTCCAAAGGGGATGGAGCACAGATACGCAGTATTTT. Amino acids: CASSLQRGWSTDTQYF.

This clone was observed a few times. The chain carries TRBV27 and TRBJ1-2; 9 bases line up with TRBD1. The ends lost 2 bases at V and 10 bases at J; junction bases unmatched: 8. The CDR3 runs to 14 residues. Germline CDR1 is MNHEY and CDR2 is SMNVEV (reference sequence). The CDR3 region has the DNA TGTGCCAGCAGTTTAGCAGGCAAACAGGGGGCCTACACCTTC. Translating gives CASSLAGKQGAYTF.

The gene calls are TRBV3-1 (or the pseudogene TRBV3-2) and TRBJ2-3, with TRBD2 identical over 9 bases. The germline gives CDR1 LGHDT, CDR2 YNNKEL (reference sequence). V gave up 1 base and J gave up 5 bases; unmatched junction bases: 7. The CDR3 spans 16 residues. The CDR3 nucleotides are TGTGCCAGCAGCCAAGTAGCGGGAGAGAGTCGAGATACGCAGTATTTT. It encodes CASSQVAGESRDTQYF.

The rearrangement links TRBV28 to TRBJ1-1; no clear D gene. The CDR3 length is 14 residues. Germline CDR1 reads MDHEN; CDR2 reads SYDVKM. V lost 6 bases and J 1 base, leaving 12 bases between the germline ends. The CDR3 region is CASRRGLRNTEAFF. The CDR3 DNA follows: TGTGCCAGCAGAAGAGGTCTTCGGAACACTGAAGCTTTCTTT.

The rearrangement joins TRBV12-5 to TRBJ1-3; perhaps TRBD1 as D (5 bases). Germline CDR1 and CDR2: LGHNT and FRNRAP. V dropped 4 bases and J dropped 2 bases, with 12 bases sitting between them. This CDR3 is built from 15 residues. In DNA form, the CDR3 reads TGTGCTAGTGGTTCGACAGAACAAGCTGGAAACACCATATATTTT. Translated: CASGSTEQAGNTIYF.

The V and J genes are TRBV3-1 (or the pseudogene TRBV3-2) and TRBJ1-3, with a tentative D call TRBD1 (5 bases). Germline V gene sequence: CDR1 LGHDT, CDR2 YNNKEL (reference sequence). The CDR3 runs 14 residues. Trimming cost V 4 bases and J 3 bases, with 10 bases left between them. CDR3 loop: CASSPSGGGNTIYF. The CDR3 bases are TGTGCCAGCAGCCCCTCCGGGGGTGGAAACACCATATATTTT.

This clone was detected only once. The rearrangement uses TRBV7-2 and TRBJ1-6; 8 bases are shared with TRBD1. CDR3 length: 15 residues. Germline V gene sequence: CDR1 SGHTA, CDR2 FQGNSA. V shed 5 bases, J shed 10 bases, and the junction held 10 bases outside the gene matches. The CDR3 reads CASSVQGELASPLHF. The CDR3 coding sequence is TGTGCCAGCAGCGTACAGGGGGAACTTGCCTCACCCCTCCACTTT. The variable domain in full, with the rest retrieved from reference TRBV7-2 and TRBJ1-6, is GAGVSQSPSNKVTEKGKDVELRCDPISGHTALYWYRQSLGQGLEFLIYFQGNSAPDKSGLPSDRFSAERTGGSVSTLTIQRTQQEDSAVYLCASSVQGELASPLHFGNGTRLTVT.

V and J are TRBV6-4 and TRBJ1-5; weak D call: TRBD1 (5 bases). The length of the CDR3 is 13 residues. V lost 4 bases, J lost 7 bases, and 11 bases lay in between. CDR1 and CDR2 from the germline V gene are MRHNA and SNTAGT. In DNA, the CDR3 is TGTGCCAGCAGTGTATCAAGGGGCCAGCCCCAGCATTTT. Protein: CASSVSRGQPQHF.

This clone has a handful of counts. The chain has TRBV19 and TRBJ1-2; D gene ambiguous. Germline CDR1 LNHDA, CDR2 SQIVND (reference sequence). The CDR3 totals 15 residues. V lost 2 bases, J lost 4 bases, and 14 bases lay in between. The CDR3 reads CASSISRQTSYGYTF. The CDR3 nucleotides are TGTGCCAGTAGTATATCCCGCCAGACATCCTATGGCTACACCTTC.

This chain links TRBV19 with TRBJ1-3; D is unclear. Per the germline V gene, CDR1 is LNHDA and CDR2 is SQIVND (reference sequence). The ends were cut back, 5 bases at V and 8 bases at J, with 16 bases in the middle. This CDR3 region has 14 residues. Here the CDR3 DNA reads TGTGCCAGTAGTTCAGTTTACAGCTCCGACACCATATATTTT. Amino acids: CASSSVYSSDTIYF. Variable domain in full (rest from reference TRBV19 and TRBJ1-3): DGGITQSPKYLFRKEGQNVTLSCEQNLNHDAMYWYRQDPGQGLRLIYYSQIVNDFQKGDIAEGYSVSREKKESFPLTVTSAQKNPTAFYLCASSSVYSSDTIYFGEGSWLTVV.

This clone was seen a few times. The chain carries TRBV29-1 and TRBJ2-1; D is uncertain. V lost 4 bases, J lost 3 bases, and 7 bases lay in between. From germline, CDR1 is SQVTM and CDR2 ANQGSEA. This CDR3 is built from 12 residues. The CDR3 DNA follows: TGCAGCGTTGTCCCAGACTACAATGAGCAGTTCTTC. Protein product: CSVVPDYNEQFF.

The rearrangement joins TRBV12-3 or TRBV12-4 to TRBJ1-2, with no clear D. The CDR3 is 11 residues long. Trimming removed 6 bases from V and 5 bases from J, with 7 bases in between. CDR3 residues: CASSRGYGYTF. The DNA for the CDR3 is TGTGCCAGCAGCCGGGGATATGGCTACACCTTC.

The chain uses TRBV7-2 and TRBJ1-1; D remains unclear. The V end was cut by 5 bases, the J end by 0 bases, with 13 bases between. Germline V gene sequence: CDR1 SGHTA, CDR2 FQGNSA. The CDR3 sequence is 15 residues long. In DNA form, the CDR3 reads TGTGCCAGCAGCCTAGTCACGGGGATGAACACTGAAGCTTTCTTT. It codes for CASSLVTGMNTEAFF.

The chain recombines TRBV25-1 with TRBJ2-5, with D perhaps TRBD2 (6 bases). V lost 7 bases and J 6 bases, leaving 15 bases between the germline ends. The CDR3 loop spans 13 amino acids. Germline CDR1 MGHDK, CDR2 SYGVNS. The CDR3 nucleotides are TGTGCCAGCATGTCAAGGGAGGCTCAGACCCAGTACTTC. Residues: CASMSREAQTQYF.

In its sample, this clone was seen a few times. The J gene is TRBJ1-1, the V gene TRBV6-5; 8 bases are a match to TRBD1. Germline CDR1 reads MNHEY; CDR2 reads SVGAGI. V dropped 10 bases and J dropped 2; count of bases not matched to a gene: 6. This CDR3 is 13 amino acids long. This CDR3 reads CATDRGTNTEAFF. Here the CDR3 DNA reads TGTGCCACAGACAGGGGAACTAACACTGAAGCTTTCTTT.

This clone was seen a handful of times. This chain connects TRBV4-1 to TRBJ1-1; a weak D match, TRBD1 (5 bases). Germline V gene data show CDR1 as MGHRA and CDR2 as YSYEKL. The CDR3 has 14 amino acids. Trimming cost V 0 bases and J 4 bases, with 9 bases left between them. The chain's CDR3 is CASSQDREGTEAFF. CDR3 DNA: TGCGCCAGCAGCCAAGACAGGGAGGGCACTGAAGCTTTCTTT.

The gene calls are TRBV5-6 and TRBJ2-2; D ambiguous. Trimming cost V 4 bases and J 6 bases, with 7 bases left between them. This CDR3 is built from 12 residues. In germline, CDR1 is SGHDT, CDR2 YYEEEE. CDR3 nucleotide sequence: TGTGCCAGCAGCATATTGTCCGGGGAGCTGTTTTTT. It encodes CASSILSGELFF.